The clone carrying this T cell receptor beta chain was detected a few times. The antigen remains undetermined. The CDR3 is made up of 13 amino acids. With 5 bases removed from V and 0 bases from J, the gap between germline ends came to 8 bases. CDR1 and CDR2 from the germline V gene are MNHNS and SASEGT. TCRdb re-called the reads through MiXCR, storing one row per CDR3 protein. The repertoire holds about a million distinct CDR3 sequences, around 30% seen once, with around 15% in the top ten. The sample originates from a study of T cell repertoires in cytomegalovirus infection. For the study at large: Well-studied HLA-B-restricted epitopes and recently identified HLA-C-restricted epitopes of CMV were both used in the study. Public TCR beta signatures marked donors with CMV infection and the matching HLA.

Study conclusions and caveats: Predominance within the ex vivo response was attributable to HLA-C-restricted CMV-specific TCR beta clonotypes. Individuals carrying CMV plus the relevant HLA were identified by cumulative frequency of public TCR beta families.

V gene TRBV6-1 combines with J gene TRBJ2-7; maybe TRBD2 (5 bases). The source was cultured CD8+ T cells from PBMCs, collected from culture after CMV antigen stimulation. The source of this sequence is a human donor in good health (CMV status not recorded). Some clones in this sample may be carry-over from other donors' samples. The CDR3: CASSHGVSYEQYF. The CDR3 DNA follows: TGTGCCAGCAGTCACGGGGTCTCCTACGAGCAGTACTTC.